This entry lists 28 T cell receptor beta chains sequenced from one sample in a study of cytomegalovirus exposure and HLA in healthy donors. PCR involved 60 Vbeta and 13 Jbeta primers. Using immunoSEQ multiplex PCR, the repertoire was profiled, and TCRdb retains in-frame clones only, with some absent. Here the sample spans 150,000 to 200,000 clones, around three quarters being singletons. Sequencing was performed on PBMCs. The source of these receptors is a woman in her twenties or thirties in good health and CMV-seropositive.

V gene TRBV19 combines with J gene TRBJ2-2, with TRBD2 matching over 9 bases. V dropped 7 bases and J dropped 6; count of bases not matched to a gene: 15. The CDR3 is made up of 17 amino acids. Germline-derived CDR1 and CDR2 are LNHDA and SQIVND (reference sequence). The CDR3 protein is CASTKRGAGALSGELFF. The DNA of the CDR3 is TGTGCCAGTACGAAGCGGGGGGCGGGGGCCCTATCCGGGGAGCTGTTTTTT.

The V call is TRBV30, the J call TRBJ1-2, with D tentatively TRBD1 (6 bases). V was cut by 5 bases and J by 1 base, with 11 bases left in between. This CDR3 contains 13 residues. Germline values: CDR1 GTSNPN, CDR2 SVGIG (reference sequence). CDR3 sequence reads: CAWRRQVNYGYTF. The CDR3 DNA is TGTGCCTGGCGCCGACAGGTTAACTATGGCTACACCTTC.

CDR3 nucleotide sequence: TGTGCCAGCAGGCGGACAGGGTTTAACACTGAAGCTTTCTTT. Translating it yields CASRRTGFNTEAFF. This chain links TRBV28 with TRBJ1-1; TRBD1 matches at 8 bases. Germline CDR1 MDHEN, CDR2 SYDVKM. After removal of 6 bases from V and 2 bases from J, the junction contained 5 bases not matched to a gene. This CDR3 spans 14 amino acids.

The chain combines TRBV9 with TRBJ2-2; a weak D match, TRBD1 (5 bases). The ends were cut back, 0 bases at V and 6 bases at J, with 9 bases in the middle. Per germline, CDR1 SGDLS and CDR2 YYNGEE. This CDR3 has 14 residues. CDR3 region: CASSVGWGSGELFF. Written as DNA, the CDR3 is TGTGCCAGCAGCGTAGGGTGGGGCTCCGGGGAGCTGTTTTTT. Combining the CDR3 with reference TRBV9 and TRBJ2-2 gives the whole variable domain DSGVTQTPKHLITATGQRVTLRCSPRSGDLSVYWYQQSLDQGLQFLIQYYNGEERAKGNILERFSAQQFPDLHSELNLSSLELGDSALYFCASSVGWGSGELFFGEGSRLTVL.

The CDR3 DNA follows: TGCGCCAGCAGCTTGATACTAGCGGGGGGGCCTCAGTACTTC. This gives the protein CASSLILAGGPQYF. The genes are TRBV5-1 and TRBJ2-4, with 13 bases identical to TRBD2. This CDR3 region has 14 residues. Germline V gene data show CDR1 as SGHRS and CDR2 as YFSETQ. The J segment lost 12 bases and the V segment lost 1 base, leaving 4 bases of the junction unmatched.

V usage is TRBV5-4 and J usage is TRBJ2-7; TRBD2 aligns across 7 bases. This CDR3 spans 17 amino acids. The germline V gene encodes CDR1 SGHNT and CDR2 YYREEE (reference sequence). The ends lost 0 bases at V and 0 bases at J; junction bases unmatched: 9. The CDR3: CASSLVGGTLSSYEQYF. The CDR3 DNA reads as TGTGCCAGCAGCTTGGTGGGGGGGACTCTAAGCTCCTACGAGCAGTACTTC. The variable domain in full, with the rest retrieved from reference TRBV5-4 and TRBJ2-7, is ETGVTQSPTHLIKTRGQQVTLRCSSQSGHNTVSWYQQALGQGPQFIFQYYREEENGRGNFPPRFSGLQFPNYSSELNVNALELDDSALYLCASSLVGGTLSSYEQYFGPGTRLTVT.

This clone has ten or more counts. The chain couples TRBV4-3 to TRBJ1-1; D ambiguous. The CDR3 is 13 residues long. Germline V CDR1 and CDR2: LGHNA, YSLEER. Deletions cut 3 bases from V and 4 bases from J, with 9 bases between. CDR3 in DNA: TGCGCCAGCAGCCACTCAGAGGGCACTGAAGCTTTCTTT. Amino acids: CASSHSEGTEAFF.

The chain couples TRBV27 to TRBJ1-1; TRBD1 might be the D (6 bases). Germline assignment: CDR1 MNHEY and CDR2 SMNVEV (reference sequence). The length of the CDR3 is 14 residues. V shed 6 bases and J shed 4 bases, with 15 bases lying between them. The CDR3 coding sequence is TGTGCCAGCAGACCCTCGGGGGGGCCCACTGAAGCTTTCTTT. It codes for CASRPSGGPTEAFF.

The chain combines TRBV27 with TRBJ2-1; possible D gene TRBD1, 6 bases. CDR1 is MNHEY and CDR2 is SMNVEV in the germline V gene (reference sequence). V lost 6 bases, J lost 1 base, and 13 bases lay in between. There are 15 residues in the CDR3. The CDR3 reads CASSLTGTSYNEQFF. As DNA, the CDR3 is TGTGCCAGCAGCCTAACAGGGACGTCCTACAATGAGCAGTTCTTC.

The V call is TRBV19, the J call TRBJ2-1; 10 bases are shared with TRBD2. The germline V gene has CDR1 LNHDA and CDR2 SQIVND (reference sequence). The CDR3 is made up of 17 amino acids. Trimming cost V 4 bases and J 7 bases; bases outside gene matches: 13. CDR3 amino acids: CASSRIVAGGPKNEQFF. CDR3 DNA: TGTGCCAGTAGTAGAATTGTAGCGGGAGGCCCCAAAAATGAGCAGTTCTTC.

The V gene is TRBV29-1, the J gene TRBJ1-5, with 9 bases lining up with TRBD1. This CDR3 comprises 14 residues. Per the germline V gene, CDR1 is SQVTM and CDR2 is ANQGSEA. V lost 4 bases, J lost 4 bases, and 5 bases stayed unmatched. The CDR3: CSVVSDRGNQPQHF. CDR3 in DNA: TGCAGCGTTGTCTCTGACAGGGGGAATCAGCCCCAGCATTTT.

The sample holds many counts of this clone. The J gene is TRBJ2-7, the V gene TRBV19, with 10 bases aligning to TRBD2. The ends lost 7 bases at V and 7 bases at J; junction bases unmatched: 10. This CDR3 comprises 14 residues. Germline V CDR1 and CDR2: LNHDA, SQIVND (reference sequence). The CDR3 nucleotides read TGTGCCAGTAAAGCCCTAGCGGGAGTGGGTGAGCAGTACTTC. Its translation is CASKALAGVGEQYF.

The rearrangement links TRBV4-1 to TRBJ1-6; 7 bases match TRBD1. Looked up from germline, CDR1 is MGHRA and CDR2 is YSYEKL. The CDR3 contains 17 residues. With 4 bases clipped from V and 9 bases from J, the junction kept 15 bases outside the gene matches. The DNA for the CDR3 is TGCGCCAGCAGCCCGACTGAAGACAGGGTAGTGGGTTCACCCCTCCACTTT. Translating it yields CASSPTEDRVVGSPLHF.

V is TRBV5-1 and J is TRBJ1-3, with D uncertain. The germline CDR1 and CDR2 sequences are SGHRS and YFSETQ. The CDR3 sequence is 15 residues long. V was cut by 0 bases and J by 1 base, with 8 bases left in between. CDR3 bases: TGCGCCAGCAGCTTGGGCCTAACGTCTGGAAACACCATATATTTT. Its translation is CASSLGLTSGNTIYF.

The V gene is TRBV19, the J gene TRBJ2-5; 13 nucleotides agree with TRBD2. There are 16 residues in the CDR3. With V trimmed by 5 bases and J by 6 bases, 9 bases remained unmatched. CDR1 and CDR2 from the germline V gene are LNHDA and SQIVND (reference sequence). DNA of the CDR3: TGTGCCAGTAGTCCGGAAACTAGCGGGAGGGTCAAGACCCAGTACTTC. It is translated as CASSPETSGRVKTQYF.

The J gene is TRBJ1-4, the V gene TRBV29-1, with TRBD1 identical over 8 bases. The CDR3 extends over 13 amino acids. In germline, CDR1 is SQVTM, CDR2 ANQGSEA. The CDR3 bases are TGCGGAGCCTTAGGGACAGGTCGTGAAAAACTGTTTTTT. It translates to CGALGTGREKLFF.

The V call is TRBV5-1, the J call TRBJ2-7; the match to TRBD1 covers 11 bases. J gave up 7 bases and V 4 bases, and 13 bases lay outside the gene matches. CDR1 is SGHRS and CDR2 is YFSETQ in the germline V gene. The CDR3 contains 16 residues. This chain's CDR3 is CASSPTGTGGMWEQYF. The CDR3 nucleotides read TGCGCCAGCAGCCCAACCGGGACAGGGGGTATGTGGGAGCAGTACTTC.

This clone came up a few times. J is TRBJ2-2 and V is TRBV7-2; no reliable D call. V lost 7 bases, J lost 8 bases, and 11 bases lay in between. The CDR3 contains 12 residues. The V gene's germline CDR1 is SGHTA and CDR2 FQGNSA. The CDR3 reads CASTLISGELFF. The CDR3 coding sequence is TGTGCCAGCACCCTTATCTCTGGGGAGCTGTTTTTT.

Note on this clone: Additional DNA sequences in this sample encode the identical CDR3. V is TRBV6-5 and J is TRBJ2-5; 8 bases agree with TRBD2. Per germline, CDR1 MNHEY and CDR2 SVGAGI. This CDR3 has 15 amino acids. The V segment lost 5 bases and the J segment 2 bases; nucleotides outside the gene matches: 7. The CDR3 coding sequence is TGTGCCAGCAGTCGGTCCGGGGGGGTACAAGAGACCCAGTACTTC. Protein sequence: CASSRSGGVQETQYF.

The rearrangement links TRBV6-1 to TRBJ1-1; weak D call: TRBD1 (5 bases). The length of the CDR3 is 14 residues. V shed 3 bases and J shed 2 bases, with 10 bases lying between them. The germline gives CDR1 MNHNS, CDR2 SASEGT. The DNA of the CDR3 is TGTGCCAGCAGTGACAGGGAGGGCAACACTGAAGCTTTCTTT. Translating gives CASSDREGNTEAFF.

This clone was seen once. The rearrangement joins TRBV7-9 to TRBJ1-1; D gene unclear. V was cut by 3 bases and J by 8 bases, with 10 bases left in between. CDR1 is SEHNR, CDR2 FQNEAQ, per germline (reference sequence). The length of the CDR3 is 12 residues. CDR3 sequence: CASSFYELEAFF. The CDR3 DNA is TGTGCCAGCAGCTTTTATGAACTGGAAGCTTTCTTT.

The CDR3 protein is CASSTRDRGSYEQYF. The CDR3 DNA is TGTGCCAGCAGCACAAGGGACAGGGGCTCCTACGAGCAGTACTTC. The chain joins TRBV28 to TRBJ2-5; 10 nucleotides align to TRBD1. The J call may be wrong; the DNA end is better matched by TRBJ2-7. Germline CDR1 MDHEN, CDR2 SYDVKM. The CDR3 consists of 15 residues.

The rearrangement links TRBV27 to TRBJ2-5; TRBD2 might be the D (5 bases). This CDR3 spans 12 amino acids. Between the trimmed V and J ends, which lost 6 bases and 5 bases, there was a span of 10 bases. CDR1 MNHEY and CDR2 SMNVEV come from the germline V gene (reference sequence). The CDR3, as DNA: TGTGCCAGCAGGATGGGGAGCGAGACCCAGTACTTC. The encoded protein is CASRMGSETQYF.

Worth noting for this clone: The junction differs from germline at one of its ends, possibly a read error. The J gene is TRBJ2-1, the V gene TRBV4-3, with a tentative D call TRBD2 (6 bases). The CDR3 spans 16 residues. Germline V lookup: CDR1 LGHNA, CDR2 YSLEER. The CDR3 bases are TGCGCCAGCAGAGAGGGGCCTAGCGCACCCTACGATGAGCAGTTCTTC. It is translated as CASREGPSAPYDEQFF.

The chain joins TRBV6-5 to TRBJ1-5, with D maybe TRBD1 (6 bases). The CDR3 runs 14 residues. Trimming removed 5 bases from V and 6 bases from J, with 14 bases in between. The germline gives CDR1 MNHEY, CDR2 SVGAGI. The CDR3 nucleotides read TGTGCCAGCAGTCCCCAAGGGGGAGTTCAGCCCCAGCATTTT. Translating gives CASSPQGGVQPQHF.

V is TRBV5-6 and J is TRBJ2-3; TRBD2 matches 7 bases. This CDR3 has 15 residues. Per the germline V gene, CDR1 is SGHDT and CDR2 is YYEEEE. V was pared by 4 bases and J by 8 bases, with 13 bases of the junction left unmatched. CDR3 amino acids: CASSQSGLQSGTQYF. DNA for the CDR3: TGTGCCAGCAGCCAATCGGGACTACAATCCGGTACGCAGTATTTT.

DNA of the CDR3: TGTGCCAGCAGTACTATGCGGGGAACGGAGACCCAGTACTTC. It is translated as CASSTMRGTETQYF. The chain combines TRBV27 with TRBJ2-5, with D perhaps TRBD2 (6 bases). Germline V gene lookup returns CDR1 MNHEY and CDR2 SMNVEV (reference sequence). The CDR3 is made up of 14 amino acids. The V end was cut by 5 bases, the J end by 5 bases, with 15 bases between.

The chain links TRBV7-9 to TRBJ2-1, with 7 bases aligning to TRBD1. The V gene end was trimmed by 3 bases and the J gene end by 0 bases; junction bases not matched to a gene: 14. The CDR3 sequence is 19 residues long. In germline, CDR1 is SEHNR, CDR2 FQNEAQ (reference sequence). As DNA, the CDR3 is TGTGCCAGCAGCTTTGGACAGGCGGCCATGGGTATCTCCTACAATGAGCAGTTCTTC. It yields the protein CASSFGQAAMGISYNEQFF. Drawing the rest from reference TRBV7-9 and TRBJ2-1, the complete variable domain is DTGVSQNPRHKITKRGQNVTFRCDPISEHNRLYWYRQTLGQGPEFLTYFQNEAQLEKSRLLSDRFSAERPKGSFSTLEIQRTEQGDSAMYLCASSFGQAAMGISYNEQFFGPGTRLTVL.